The table lists the clone carrying this TCR beta chain with many counts. Its antigen is still unknown. Quantitative 5'-RACE with molecular barcodes was used to make the TCR beta libraries. TCRdb reprocessed the 5' RACE reads via MiXCR and lists one record per CDR3 protein. The data contain hundreds of thousands of distinct CDR3 sequences, 17% of them singletons. The data stem from a study of CD8 T cells in ankylosing spondylitis. Overall study findings and caveats: For ankylosing spondylitis blood, a TCR beta motif of seven to nine highly homologous variants appeared characteristic. Disease-linked clones proved CD8+ and comparatively uncommon in peripheral blood.

CDR1 SGDLS and CDR2 YYNGEE come from the germline V gene. The V gene lost 1 base and the J gene lost 2 bases, with 10 bases spanning the gap. CDR3 length: 14 residues. Sequencing input: blood, either unsorted or a sorted T cell fraction (not recorded which). This receptor was obtained from a male donor with ankylosing spondylitis. The chain is built from TRBV9 and TRBJ2-7; weak D call: TRBD2 (6 bases). The CDR3 spells CASSVWDSTYEQYF. The CDR3 nucleotides read TGTGCCAGCAGCGTATGGGACTCCACCTACGAGCAGTACTTC.